This TCR beta chain was recorded in a study of T cell clonality in common variable immunodeficiency (dated by TCRdb to the mid-2010s). Broader findings and caveats from the paper: Fewer deletions and N-nucleotide insertions were reportedly observed in CVID TCRbeta sequences, and highly modified clones with 13 or more V deletions were reportedly absent from CVID TCRbeta sequences. Compared with healthy controls, CVID subjects showed increased TCRbeta clonality (t-test p = 0.018), a feature most characteristic of about a third of subjects. Differences among patients in the CVID cohort limited the correlations between repertoire features and clinical complications. Healthy controls shared more TCRbeta clones with each other than CVID subjects shared among themselves (p < 0.0001). It was noted by the authors that sequencing of the repertoires of T cell subpopulations would be needed to clarify the cause of the increased clonality in CVID. Even though DNA input was equal, the average per sample came to 82,000 or so unique sequences for controls compared with roughly 30,000 for CVID samples.

This clone has a count of ten or more. This receptor's antigen is unknown. The read is 3 residues too short to cover the CDR3 end, so that end is filled in from the germline J gene. Based on the germline V gene, the CDR1 and CDR2 sequences are ENHRY and SYGVKD. V gives up 0 bases and J gives up 2 bases, and the segment between their germline ends measures 8 bases. Taken from cysteine to phenylalanine, the CDR3 has 15 residues. Sequencing covers 36 bases of the CDR3, shown here with the frame starting at base 1. Predominantly Caucasian heritage was noted among both the CVID patients and the healthy controls. Heparinized peripheral whole blood samples of about 5 to 9 ml were collected from each donor. TCRbeta CDR3 repertoires were sequenced from genomic DNA of adults with common variable immune deficiency (CVID) and healthy adult controls. The control group comprised 22 healthy adult volunteers, around 12 female and approximately ten male, aged about 20 to 70 years with a mean age of approximately 30. Diluted blood was density-centrifuged over Hypaque 1077 or Ficoll-Paque to isolate peripheral blood mononuclear cells. Genomic DNA was obtained from unsorted mononuclear cells through either Qiagen column purification or a centrifugation-based method.

Equivalent amounts of genomic DNA from CVID and control samples were used as sequencing input. For every sample, a 60 bp segment covering the rearranged TCRbeta CDR3 region was amplified and then sequenced. TCRbeta amplification used the immunoSEQ assay, a bias-corrected multiplex PCR with high-throughput sequencing. The authors' pipeline ran thus. Every unique nucleotide sequence was considered a clone and was annotated with V, D and J genes, copy number and frequency. Sequences were labeled productive if in frame, and non-productive if out of frame or containing stop codons. As previously described, Shannon's entropy was used to calculate clonality. The predicted amino acid sequences of productive clones were used to derive the mean CDR3 Kyte-Doolittle hydropathy. The R hclust function was used to hierarchically cluster scaled V gene usage with Manhattan distance and complete linkage. To assess clone sharing by CDR3 amino acid sequence, 12 repertoires per group were resampled over 100 rounds. Repertoires were searched for 70 published EBV-specific and about 240 published CMV-specific TCRbeta sequences. Analysis left out two CVID samples that produced under 10,000 sequences, so 40 to 50 CVID repertoires remained. TCRdb took this table from immuneACCESS and kept in-frame rearrangements with V and J called. Such tables lack part of the clones; where checked against another copy, unresolved V genes explain under half of the gap, and the rest is unexplained. V, J and clone size were drawn from that table, and D and trimming were deduced from the DNA. This sample holds 35,000 to 45,000 clones in total, without any singletons. The ten largest clones add up to 3% to 4.5% of the sample.

Specimen: peripheral blood mononuclear cells. The rearrangement combines TRBV10-3 with TRBJ1-3; TRBD1 could be the D gene, as 5 bases match. This clonotype was sampled from a person between 18 and 75 years old in good health. CDR3 bases read: TGTGCCATCAGTGAGTCACCGGGGGCTGGAAACACC. It specifies CAISESPGAGNT. The CDR3, in full, reads CAISESPGAGNTIYF.